A selection of T cell receptor beta chains follows, all from one sample in a study of T cell repertoires in cytomegalovirus infection. MiXCR, run by TCRdb on the reads, gives a single entry per CDR3 protein. This sample carries approximately 190,000 distinct CDR3 sequences, roughly 28% of them seen once, and the ten largest clones take approximately 31%. Sequencing was performed on PBMCs. Source of these receptors: a human donor in good health (CMV status not recorded). Some clones in this sample may be carry-over from other donors' samples. CDR3s include the opening cysteine and the closing phenylalanine or tryptophan. D genes are given only for firm matches. Clone size, where shown, is once, few, many, or a class for clones that have expanded.

d_call: TRBD2; v_call: TRBV20-1; clone_size: few; j_call: TRBJ2-7; cdr3_aa: CSARGRGETYEQYF; cdr3_nt: TGCAGTGCTAGGGGGCGGGGGGAGACCTACGAGCAGTACTTC
d_call: TRBD1; v_call: TRBV20-1; clone_size: NA; j_call: TRBJ1-1; cdr3_aa: CSARVNRGTEAFF; cdr3_nt: TGCAGTGCTAGAGTAAACAGGGGCACTGAAGCTTTCTTT
d_call: NA; v_call: TRBV7-2; clone_size: many; j_call: TRBJ2-5; cdr3_aa: CASSFLKTQYF; cdr3_nt: TGTGCCAGCAGCTTTTTGAAGACCCAGTACTTC
d_call: TRBD1; v_call: TRBV7-8; clone_size: many; j_call: TRBJ2-7; cdr3_aa: CASSPGPSGGEQYF; cdr3_nt: TGTGCCAGCAGCCCGGGCCCCTCAGGGGGCGAGCAGTACTTC
d_call: TRBD1; v_call: TRBV5-1; clone_size: NA; j_call: TRBJ2-5; cdr3_aa: CASSRGQGGYQETQYF; cdr3_nt: TGCGCCAGCAGCCGCGGACAGGGGGGATACCAAGAGACCCAGTACTTC
d_call: NA; v_call: TRBV7-3; clone_size: few; j_call: TRBJ2-3; cdr3_aa: CASSRTGDTQYF; cdr3_nt: TGTGCCAGCAGTCGCACGGGGGATACGCAGTATTTT
d_call: TRBD2; v_call: TRBV11-2; clone_size: few; j_call: TRBJ2-2; cdr3_aa: CASSLPLAGGPTGELFF; cdr3_nt: TGTGCCAGCAGCTTACCCCTAGCGGGGGGGCCCACCGGGGAGCTGTTTTTT
d_call: NA; v_call: TRBV6-6; clone_size: few; j_call: TRBJ1-6; cdr3_aa: CASSYSKGQTPLHF; cdr3_nt: TGTGCCAGCAGTTACTCGAAGGGTCAGACACCCCTCCACTTT
d_call: TRBD1; v_call: TRBV5-1; clone_size: few; j_call: TRBJ1-1; cdr3_aa: CASSSTGGAGNTEAFF; cdr3_nt: TGCGCCAGCAGCTCGACAGGGGGCGCGGGGAACACTGAAGCTTTCTTT
d_call: NA; v_call: TRBV5-6; clone_size: NA; j_call: TRBJ1-6; cdr3_aa: CASSLRRGTTYNSPLHF; cdr3_nt: TGTGCCAGCAGCTTGCGTCGCGGGACTACCTATAATTCACCCCTCCACTTT
d_call: NA; v_call: TRBV20-1; clone_size: few; j_call: TRBJ1-1; cdr3_aa: CSARGNRMGVMDTEAFF; cdr3_nt: TGCAGTGCTAGAGGTAACAGGATGGGGGTAATGGACACTGAAGCTTTCTTT
d_call: TRBD1; v_call: TRBV18; clone_size: few; j_call: TRBJ2-7; cdr3_aa: CASSTGTESYEQYF; cdr3_nt: TGTGCCAGCTCAACCGGGACAGAATCCTACGAGCAGTACTTC
d_call: NA; v_call: TRBV7-9; clone_size: NA; j_call: TRBJ1-6; cdr3_aa: CASSLVTGVPGLHF; cdr3_nt: TGTGCCAGCAGCCTCGTGACAGGAGTCCCGGGCCTCCACTTT
d_call: NA; v_call: TRBV7-2; clone_size: many; j_call: TRBJ2-2; cdr3_aa: CASSSYSGELFF; cdr3_nt: TGTGCCAGCAGCTCCTATTCCGGGGAGCTGTTTTTT
d_call: NA; v_call: TRBV7-2; clone_size: many; j_call: TRBJ2-1; cdr3_aa: CASSLGLLPHEQFF; cdr3_nt: TGTGCCAGCAGCTTGGGACTTCTACCCCATGAGCAGTTCTTC
d_call: NA; v_call: TRBV30; clone_size: NA; j_call: TRBJ1-5; cdr3_aa: CAWSVYGAGNQPQHF; cdr3_nt: TGTGCCTGGAGTGTATACGGCGCGGGAAATCAGCCCCAGCATTTT
d_call: TRBD1; v_call: TRBV7-2; clone_size: NA; j_call: TRBJ1-2; cdr3_aa: CASSLQGDGARGYTF; cdr3_nt: TGTGCCAGCAGCTTACAGGGGGACGGGGCAAGGGGCTACACCTTC
d_call: NA; v_call: TRBV15; clone_size: few; j_call: TRBJ2-7; cdr3_aa: CATSRDLTGTSEQYF; cdr3_nt: TGTGCCACCAGCAGAGATCTTACAGGGACCTCCGAGCAGTACTTC
d_call: NA; v_call: TRBV19; clone_size: NA; j_call: TRBJ2-7; cdr3_aa: CASSTPGAYEQYF; cdr3_nt: TGTGCCAGTAGTACCCCCGGGGCCTACGAGCAGTACTTC
d_call: TRBD1; v_call: TRBV6-5; clone_size: medium-sized; j_call: TRBJ2-1; cdr3_aa: CASSFYPLQGNEQFF; cdr3_nt: TGTGCCAGCAGTTTCTACCCTTTACAGGGGAATGAGCAGTTCTTC
d_call: TRBD1; v_call: TRBV7-2; clone_size: medium-sized; j_call: TRBJ1-1; cdr3_aa: CASSPRQGMNTEAFF; cdr3_nt: TGTGCCAGCAGCCCCAGACAGGGGATGAACACTGAAGCTTTCTTT
d_call: NA; v_call: TRBV20-1; clone_size: NA; j_call: TRBJ2-1; cdr3_aa: CSARAGEQFF; cdr3_nt: TGCAGCGCTAGGGCGGGGGAGCAGTTCTTC
d_call: TRBD1; v_call: TRBV6-5; clone_size: NA; j_call: TRBJ1-1; cdr3_aa: CASSQGPDRGTLNAFF; cdr3_nt: TGTGCCAGCAGTCAGGGACCCGACAGGGGAACACTGAATGCTTTCTTT
d_call: TRBD1; v_call: TRBV23-1; clone_size: NA; j_call: TRBJ2-1; cdr3_aa: CASSQSGQGDDEQFF; cdr3_nt: TGCGCCAGCAGTCAATCGGGGCAGGGGGACGATGAGCAGTTCTTC